Described below is a single T cell receptor (beta chain) sequence and its context. Libraries were prepared by immunoSEQ multiplex PCR; TCRdb keeps only in-frame clonotypes and omits some of them. The data show 150,000 to 170,000 clones, roughly nine tenths seen once. This CDR3 comprises 13 residues. V trimming: 8 bases; J trimming: 9 bases; junction bases outside the gene matches: 8. CDR1 is MNHEY, CDR2 SVGAGI, per germline. These data originate in a study of T cell responses to AZD1222 COVID-19 vaccine. This receptor was identified in an adult in good health. The sample was peripheral blood, taken on day 0 of AZD1222 vaccination. The V gene is TRBV6-5, the J gene TRBJ2-1; 9 nucleotides agree with TRBD2. The CDR3 here is CASSAGGRGEQFF. As DNA, the CDR3 is TGTGCCAGCTCGGCGGGAGGGAGGGGTGAGCAGTTCTTC.